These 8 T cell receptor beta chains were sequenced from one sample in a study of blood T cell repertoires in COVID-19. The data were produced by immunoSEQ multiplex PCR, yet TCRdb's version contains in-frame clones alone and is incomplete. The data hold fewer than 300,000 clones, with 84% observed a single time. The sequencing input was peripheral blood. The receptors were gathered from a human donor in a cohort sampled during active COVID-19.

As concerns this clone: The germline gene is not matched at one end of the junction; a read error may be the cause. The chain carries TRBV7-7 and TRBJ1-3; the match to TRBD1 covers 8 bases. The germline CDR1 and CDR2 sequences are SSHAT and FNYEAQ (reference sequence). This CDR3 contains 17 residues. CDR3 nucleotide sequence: TGTGCTAGCAGCATCCGACAGGGGATGGGTCTTGGAAACACCATATATTTT. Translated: CASSIRQGMGLGNTIYF.

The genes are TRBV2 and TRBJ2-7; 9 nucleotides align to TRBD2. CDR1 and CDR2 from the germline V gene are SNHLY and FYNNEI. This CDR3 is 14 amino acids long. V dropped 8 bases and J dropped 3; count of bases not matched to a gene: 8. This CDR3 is CASQLAGAYYEQYF. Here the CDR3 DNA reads TGTGCCAGCCAATTAGCGGGAGCATACTACGAGCAGTACTTC.

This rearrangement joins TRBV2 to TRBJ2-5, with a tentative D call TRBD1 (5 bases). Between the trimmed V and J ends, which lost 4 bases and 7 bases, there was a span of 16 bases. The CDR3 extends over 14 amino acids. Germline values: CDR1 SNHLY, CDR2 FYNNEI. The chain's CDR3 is CASSARGAVRTQYF. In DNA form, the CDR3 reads TGTGCCAGCAGTGCCCGTGGGGCAGTAAGGACCCAGTACTTC.

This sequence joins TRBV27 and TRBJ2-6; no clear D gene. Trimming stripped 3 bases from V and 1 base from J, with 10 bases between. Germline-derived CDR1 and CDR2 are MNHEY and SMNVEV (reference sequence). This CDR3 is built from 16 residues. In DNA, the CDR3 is TGTGCCAGCAGTTTTTTAGAATTTTCTGGGGCCAACGTCCTGACTTTC. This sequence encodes CASSFLEFSGANVLTF.

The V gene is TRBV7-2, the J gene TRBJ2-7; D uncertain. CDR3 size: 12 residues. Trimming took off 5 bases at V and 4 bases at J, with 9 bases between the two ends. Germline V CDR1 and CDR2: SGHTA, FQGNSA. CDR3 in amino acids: CASSKYTYEQYF. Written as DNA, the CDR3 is TGTGCCAGCAGCAAATATACATACGAGCAGTACTTC.

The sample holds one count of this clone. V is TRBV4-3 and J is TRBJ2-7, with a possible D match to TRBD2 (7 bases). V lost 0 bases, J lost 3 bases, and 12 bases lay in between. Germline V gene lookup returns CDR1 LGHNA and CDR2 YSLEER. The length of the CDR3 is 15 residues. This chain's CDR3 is CASSQDRGGDYEQYF. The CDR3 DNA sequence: TGCGCCAGCAGCCAAGATCGAGGGGGGGACTACGAGCAGTACTTC.

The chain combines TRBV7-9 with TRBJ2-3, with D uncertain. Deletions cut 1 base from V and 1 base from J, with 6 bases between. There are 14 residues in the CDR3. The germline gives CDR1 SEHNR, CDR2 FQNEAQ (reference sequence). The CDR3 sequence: CASSLGRGTDTQYF. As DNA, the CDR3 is TGTGCCAGCAGCTTAGGTCGGGGCACAGATACGCAGTATTTT.

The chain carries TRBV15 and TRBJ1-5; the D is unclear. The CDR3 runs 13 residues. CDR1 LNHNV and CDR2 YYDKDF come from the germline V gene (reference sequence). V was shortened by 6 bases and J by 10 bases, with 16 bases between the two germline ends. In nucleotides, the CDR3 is TGTGCCACCAGTTCGAGAGTGGGAGGACCCCAGCATTTT. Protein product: CATSSRVGGPQHF.